This TCR beta chain stems from a study of T cells in Graves' hyperthyroidism and ophthalmopathy. V dropped 8 bases and J dropped 2; count of bases not matched to a gene: 3. The CDR3 has 12 residues. Germline lookup yields CDR1 GTSNPN and CDR2 SVGIG (reference sequence). RNA transcripts yielded amplified TCR beta CDR3 regions. The study used the HTBI primer set for a first-round RT-PCR of the TCR CDR3. TCRdb itself ran the multiplex PCR reads through MiXCR, one entry per CDR3 protein. The profile shows about 550,000 distinct CDR3 sequences, less than 25% of them singletons. Material: blood. The receptor comes from a man between 18 and 35 years old with Graves' hyperthyroidism. The chain is built from TRBV30 and TRBJ2-7; 10 nucleotides match TRBD1. Written as DNA, the CDR3 is TGTGCCACCGGGACAGGGGCCTACGAGCAGTACTTC. Protein sequence: CATGTGAYEQYF.